This T cell receptor beta chain comes out of a study of T cell changes during pregnancy in multiple sclerosis. This CDR3 region has 12 residues. Germline loops: CDR1 MDHEN, CDR2 SYDVKM. Trimming left V 3 bases short and J 12 bases short, with 14 bases between. Sequencing was performed with immunoSEQ multiplex PCR; in TCRdb, only in-frame clones are kept and a portion is missing. Counted here are some 77,000 clones, about 93% occurring once; the ten biggest clones make up 2% to 3%. This TCR came from a female donor in good health, enrolled as a control in a pregnancy study. The source was peripheral blood, collected after pregnancy. V and J are TRBV28 and TRBJ2-5; D perhaps matches TRBD2 (6 bases). In nucleotides, the CDR3 is TGTGCCAGCAGTTTTCCGGGTAGCGGTAAGTACTTC. It is translated as CASSFPGSGKYF.